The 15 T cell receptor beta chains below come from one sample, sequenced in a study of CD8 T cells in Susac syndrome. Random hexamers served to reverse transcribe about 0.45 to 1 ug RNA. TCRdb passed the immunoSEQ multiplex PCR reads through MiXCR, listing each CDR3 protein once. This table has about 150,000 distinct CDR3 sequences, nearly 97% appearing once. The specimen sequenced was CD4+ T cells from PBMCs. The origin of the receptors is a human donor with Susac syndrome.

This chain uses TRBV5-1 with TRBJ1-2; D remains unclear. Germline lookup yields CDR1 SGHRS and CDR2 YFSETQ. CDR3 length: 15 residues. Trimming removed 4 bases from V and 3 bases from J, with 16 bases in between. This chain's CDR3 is CASSPNGLDDYGYTF. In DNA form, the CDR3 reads TGCGCCAGCAGCCCGAACGGGTTGGACGACTATGGCTACACCTTC.

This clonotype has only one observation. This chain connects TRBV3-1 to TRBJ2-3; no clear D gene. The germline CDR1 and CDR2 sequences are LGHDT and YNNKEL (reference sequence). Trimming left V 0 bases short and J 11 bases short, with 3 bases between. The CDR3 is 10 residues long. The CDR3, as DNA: TGTGCCAGCAGCCAAGAACAGCAGTATTTT. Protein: CASSQEQQYF.

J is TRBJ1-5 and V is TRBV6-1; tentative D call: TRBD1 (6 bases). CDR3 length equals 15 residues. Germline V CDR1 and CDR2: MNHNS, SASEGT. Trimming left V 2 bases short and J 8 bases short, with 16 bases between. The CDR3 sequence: CASSESGAGVEPQHF. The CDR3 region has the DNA TGTGCCAGCAGTGAATCAGGGGCCGGCGTTGAGCCCCAGCATTTT.

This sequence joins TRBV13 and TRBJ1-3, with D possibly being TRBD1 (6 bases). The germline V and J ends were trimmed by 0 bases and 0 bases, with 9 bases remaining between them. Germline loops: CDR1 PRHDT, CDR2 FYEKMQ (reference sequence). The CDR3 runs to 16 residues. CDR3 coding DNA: TGTGCCAGCAGCTTAGGGGGGGGCTGCTCTGGAAACACCATATATTTT. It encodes CASSLGGGCSGNTIYF.

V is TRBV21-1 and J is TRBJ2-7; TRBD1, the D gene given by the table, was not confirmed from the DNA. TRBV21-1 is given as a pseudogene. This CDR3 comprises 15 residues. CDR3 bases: TGTGCCAGCCTCAAGCCGGGAGACCTAGCCTACGAGCAGTACTTC. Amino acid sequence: CASLKPGDLAYEQYF.

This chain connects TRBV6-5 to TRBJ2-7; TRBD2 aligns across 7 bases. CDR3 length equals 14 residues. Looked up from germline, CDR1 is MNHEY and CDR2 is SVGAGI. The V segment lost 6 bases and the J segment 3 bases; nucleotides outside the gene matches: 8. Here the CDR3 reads CASRAPGLLYEQYF. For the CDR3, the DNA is TGTGCCAGCAGAGCACCGGGACTACTCTACGAGCAGTACTTC.

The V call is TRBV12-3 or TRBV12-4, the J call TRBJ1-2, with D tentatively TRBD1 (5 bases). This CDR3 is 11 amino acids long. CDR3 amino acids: CACRATRGYTF. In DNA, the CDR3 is TGTGCTTGCAGGGCTACGCGTGGCTACACCTTC.

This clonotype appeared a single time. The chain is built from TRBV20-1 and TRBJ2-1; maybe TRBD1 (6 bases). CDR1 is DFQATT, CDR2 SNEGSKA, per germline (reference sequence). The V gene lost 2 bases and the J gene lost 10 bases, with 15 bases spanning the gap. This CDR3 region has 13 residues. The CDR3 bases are TGCAGTGCTAGAACCCCAGGGGCCTGGGAGCAGTTCTTC. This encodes CSARTPGAWEQFF.

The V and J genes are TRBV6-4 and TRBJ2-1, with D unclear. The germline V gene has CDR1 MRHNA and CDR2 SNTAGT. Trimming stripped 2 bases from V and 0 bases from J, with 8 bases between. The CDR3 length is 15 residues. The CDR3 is CASSDGLGSYNEQFF. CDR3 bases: TGTGCCAGCAGTGACGGGCTTGGCTCCTACAATGAGCAGTTCTTC.

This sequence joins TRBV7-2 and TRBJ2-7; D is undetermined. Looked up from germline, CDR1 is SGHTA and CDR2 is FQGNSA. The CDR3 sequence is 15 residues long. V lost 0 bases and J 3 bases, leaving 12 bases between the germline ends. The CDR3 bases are TGTGCCAGCAGCTTAGCACTCGGCAGCGACTACGAGCAGTACTTC. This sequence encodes CASSLALGSDYEQYF.

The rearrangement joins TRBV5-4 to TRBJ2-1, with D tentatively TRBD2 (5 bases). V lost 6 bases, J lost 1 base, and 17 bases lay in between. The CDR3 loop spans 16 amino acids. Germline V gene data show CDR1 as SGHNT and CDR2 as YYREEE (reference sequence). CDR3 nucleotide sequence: TGTGCCAGCACTGTAGGACTCACCGGGTCCTACAATGAGCAGTTCTTC. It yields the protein CASTVGLTGSYNEQFF.

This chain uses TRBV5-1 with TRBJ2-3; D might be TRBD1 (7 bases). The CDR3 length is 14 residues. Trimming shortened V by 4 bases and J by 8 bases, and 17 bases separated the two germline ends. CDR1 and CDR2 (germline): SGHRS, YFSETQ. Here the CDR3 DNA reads TGCGCCAGCAGCGTGGAGGGGGCGTTGAGTACGCAGTATTTT. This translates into CASSVEGALSTQYF.

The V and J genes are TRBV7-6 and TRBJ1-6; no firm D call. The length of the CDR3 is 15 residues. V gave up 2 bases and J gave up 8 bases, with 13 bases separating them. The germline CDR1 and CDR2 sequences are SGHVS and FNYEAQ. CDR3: CASSLRQEGDSPLHF. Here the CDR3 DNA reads TGTGCCAGCAGCTTAAGGCAGGAGGGTGATTCACCCCTCCACTTT.

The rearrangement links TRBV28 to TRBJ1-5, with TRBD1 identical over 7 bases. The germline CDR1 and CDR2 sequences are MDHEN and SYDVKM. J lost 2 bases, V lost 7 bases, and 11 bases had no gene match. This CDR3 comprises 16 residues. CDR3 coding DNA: TGTGCCAGCATTAACTCTGGGACAGTGGGCAATCAGCCCCAGCATTTT. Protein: CASINSGTVGNQPQHF.

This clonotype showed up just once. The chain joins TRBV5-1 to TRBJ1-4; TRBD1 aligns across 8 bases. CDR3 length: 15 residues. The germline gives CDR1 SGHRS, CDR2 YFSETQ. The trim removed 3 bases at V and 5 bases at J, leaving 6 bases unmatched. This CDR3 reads CASSWGTGANEKLFF. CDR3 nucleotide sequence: TGCGCCAGCAGCTGGGGGACAGGTGCCAATGAAAAACTGTTTTTT.